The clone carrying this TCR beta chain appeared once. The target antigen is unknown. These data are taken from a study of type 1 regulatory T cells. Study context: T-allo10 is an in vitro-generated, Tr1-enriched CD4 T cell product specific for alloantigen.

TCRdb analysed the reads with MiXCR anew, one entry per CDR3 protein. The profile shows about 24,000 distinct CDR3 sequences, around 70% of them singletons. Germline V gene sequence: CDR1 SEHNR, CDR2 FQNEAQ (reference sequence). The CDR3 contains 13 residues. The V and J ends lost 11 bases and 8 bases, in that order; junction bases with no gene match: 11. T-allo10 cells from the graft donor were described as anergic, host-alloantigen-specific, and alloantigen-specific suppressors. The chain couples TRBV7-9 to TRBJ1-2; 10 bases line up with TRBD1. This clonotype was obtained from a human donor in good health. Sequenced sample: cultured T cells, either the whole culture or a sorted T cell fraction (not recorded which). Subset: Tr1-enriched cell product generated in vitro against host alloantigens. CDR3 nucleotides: TGTGCCTCAGGGACAGGGGCGTCAAAGGGCTACACCTTC. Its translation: CASGTGASKGYTF.